The present TCR beta chain was sequenced within a study of CD8+CD57+ T cells in acquired aplastic anemia. Overall study context: Sorted CD4+ and CD8+ cells yielded DNA averaging approximately 3 ug.

Germline assignment: CDR1 MNHNS and CDR2 SASEGT. The V and J ends lost 5 bases and 7 bases, in that order; junction bases with no gene match: 7. This CDR3 comprises 14 residues. General study findings and limits: About 29 sequences, all CD8+ CDR3, were shared between patients and controls.

The sequenced patients had an expansion of CD8+CD57+ cells seen by flow cytometry. As a group, the patients uniformly had severe acquired aplastic anemia. Blood samples were obtained from patients who had received no prior therapy. In the case of this clonotype: Its specificity is unknown.

Profiling that covered TCR beta VDJ and CDR3 relied on genomic DNA as its template. TCRdb called the reads again in MiXCR, with one record for every CDR3 protein. The data contain under 150,000 distinct CDR3 sequences, almost 40% of them singletons. Sequencing was carried out using sorted CD4+, CD8+, or CD8+CD57+ T cells (not recorded which) from PBMCs. This clonotype was sampled from a human donor with aplastic anemia. The chain employs TRBV6-1 and TRBJ2-2, with TRBD1 matching over 7 bases. The CDR3 region is CASSSTGVSGELFF. In nucleotides, the CDR3 is TGTGCCAGCAGTAGCACAGGGGTTAGCGGGGAGCTGTTTTTT.